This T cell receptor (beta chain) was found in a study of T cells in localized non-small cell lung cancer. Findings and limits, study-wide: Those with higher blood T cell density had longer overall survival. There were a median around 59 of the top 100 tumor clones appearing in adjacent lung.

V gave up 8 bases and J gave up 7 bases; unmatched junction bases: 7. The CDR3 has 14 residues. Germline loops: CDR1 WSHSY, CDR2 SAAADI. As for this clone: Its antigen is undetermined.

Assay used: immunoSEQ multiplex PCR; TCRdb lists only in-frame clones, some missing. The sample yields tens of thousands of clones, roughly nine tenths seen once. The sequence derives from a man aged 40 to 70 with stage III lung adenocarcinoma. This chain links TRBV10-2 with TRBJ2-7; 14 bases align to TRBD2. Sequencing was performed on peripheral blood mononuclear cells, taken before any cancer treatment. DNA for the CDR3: TGCGCCAGCCGACTAGCGGGGGGGCGGGATGAGCAGTACTTC. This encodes CASRLAGGRDEQYF.